These 8 T cell receptor beta chains were all obtained from the same sample, sequenced in a study of blood T cell repertoires in COVID-19. The repertoire was sequenced with immunoSEQ multiplex PCR; TCRdb's copy has only in-frame clones and lacks some. Here the sample spans around 45,000 clones, 70% to 90% being singletons. Sample: peripheral blood. The source of these receptors is an elderly man with acute or convalescent COVID-19.

J is TRBJ1-2 and V is TRBV18; TRBD1 agrees at 7 bases. Germline V gene data show CDR1 as KGHSH and CDR2 as LQKENI. The CDR3 loop spans 17 amino acids. Trimming at V came to 3 bases and at J to 4 bases, leaving 14 bases not matched to a gene. CDR3 sequence (DNA): TGTGCCAGCTCACCCCTCGGGACAGCGGTTTCCGGCTATGGCTACACCTTC. It translates to CASSPLGTAVSGYGYTF.

CDR3 DNA sequence: TGTGCCAGCAGTGTGAGCCTAACCCAAGAGACCCAGTACTTC. Its protein is CASSVSLTQETQYF. V and J are TRBV6-6 and TRBJ2-5; D gene ambiguous. V was clipped by 5 bases and J by 1 base, with 11 bases between them. Germline V CDR1 and CDR2: MNHNY, SVGAGI (reference sequence). This CDR3 contains 14 residues.

The CDR3 here is CASSRHYGTPLQSTDTQYF. The CDR3 DNA is TGTGCCAGCAGTAGGCATTACGGGACTCCCCTCCAGAGCACAGATACGCAGTATTTT. The V and J genes are TRBV27 and TRBJ2-3; maybe TRBD2 (6 bases). Per the germline V gene, CDR1 is MNHEY and CDR2 is SMNVEV (reference sequence). Trimming pared 5 bases from V and 0 bases from J, leaving 24 bases between. There are 19 residues in the CDR3.

The V and J genes are TRBV5-1 and TRBJ2-1, with 11 bases that match TRBD2. With 0 bases clipped from V and 6 bases from J, the junction kept 5 bases outside the gene matches. Germline CDR1 and CDR2: SGHRS and YFSETQ. The CDR3 runs 16 residues. CDR3 amino acids: CASSLGGSGGANEQFF. CDR3 nucleotides: TGCGCCAGCAGCTTGGGCGGTAGCGGGGGGGCCAATGAGCAGTTCTTC.

CDR3 loop: CASSPDTLPSYNEQFF. DNA of the CDR3: TGTGCCAGCAGCCCAGACACTTTACCCTCCTACAATGAGCAGTTCTTC. V and J are TRBV3-1 (or the pseudogene TRBV3-2) and TRBJ2-1, with unresolved D. CDR1 is LGHDT, CDR2 YNNKEL, per germline (reference sequence). The CDR3 consists of 16 residues. V lost 4 bases and J 0 bases, leaving 13 bases between the germline ends.

The V gene is TRBV5-8, the J gene TRBJ1-2, with D possibly matching TRBD1 (6 bases). The CDR3 runs to 17 residues. V was trimmed by 4 bases and J by 4 bases, leaving 23 bases between them. Germline V gene data show CDR1 as SGHTS and CDR2 as YDEGEE. Written as DNA, the CDR3 is TGTGCCAGCAGCACCCCACTACGGTCGACAGGAGCCTATGGCTACACCTTC. Translated: CASSTPLRSTGAYGYTF.

The CDR3 sequence is CASSTLDSIIYGYTF. The CDR3 region has the DNA TGTGCCAGTAGTACTCTGGACAGCATTATCTATGGCTACACCTTC. The chain employs TRBV19 and TRBJ1-2, with a weak D call TRBD1 (6 bases). The ends were cut back, 4 bases at V and 4 bases at J, with 16 bases in the middle. The CDR3 runs 15 residues. Germline values: CDR1 LNHDA, CDR2 SQIVND (reference sequence).

The chain joins TRBV21-1 to TRBJ2-1; TRBD1, the table's D call, was not compared with the DNA. TRBV21-1 is recorded as a pseudogene. The CDR3 consists of 17 residues. CDR3: CASSKGQDRSSYNEQFF. The CDR3 nucleotides are TGTGCCAGCAGCAAAGGACAGGATCGTAGCTCCTACAATGAGCAGTTCTTC.